This T cell receptor (beta chain) derives from a study of T cell changes during pregnancy in multiple sclerosis. Assay: immunoSEQ multiplex PCR; the TCRdb copy retains only in-frame clones and omits some. This table holds under 45,000 clones, about nine tenths found once. Sample: CD4+ T cells from peripheral blood mononuclear cells, taken in the first trimester of pregnancy. This sequence originates from a female donor with multiple sclerosis, enrolled in a pregnancy study.

For the CDR3, the DNA is TGTGCCAGCACCAAAGGGGGAGCGTACCAAGAGACCCAGTACTTC. Translated: CASTKGGAYQETQYF. The genes are TRBV7-9 and TRBJ2-5; D may be TRBD1 (6 bases). The V gene lost 7 bases and the J gene lost 0 bases, with 15 bases spanning the gap. This CDR3 comprises 15 residues. The germline CDR1 and CDR2 sequences are SEHNR and FQNEAQ (reference sequence).